The subject of this entry is one TCR beta chain. This clonotype occurred many times. Its recognized antigen is unknown. No per-base quality is available; no much larger clone lies one base away. Ends trimmed: V by 5 bases, J by 4 bases; bases unmatched to a gene: 11. The germline V gene provides CDR1 KGHDR and CDR2 SFDVKD. Reading from cysteine to phenylalanine, the CDR3 counts 17 amino acids. Left in the record is the CDR3 DNA by itself, 51 bases read in frame from the first base. Every donor was a healthy Caucasian. The study also sequenced three unrelated non-twin adults: a male aged 18 to 30, a male aged 50 to 60 and a female aged 50 to 60. Using Miltenyi CD45RO+ enrichment and human naive T-cell isolation kits, memory (CD45RO+) and naive T cells were isolated from PBMC. This sample is drawn from a study of identical twins (dated by TCRdb to the mid-2010s). General notes on the study: To test whether fetal clonotypes persist, the study used deep sequencing on TCR alpha and beta repertoires from monozygotic twins, unrelated adults of various ages, and cord blood. Replicate twin experiments were performed at different times using different library preparation protocols to rule out contamination. The investigation overall reported the following: Invariant T cells such as MAIT and iNKT could partly confound zero-insertion analyses, though diverse VJ usage argued against this for most clonotypes. Excess twin sharing in beta out-of-frame sequences was weaker because fewer shared sequences lowered the signal-to-noise ratio. Because the same donors could not be followed over many years, the conclusions relied on cross-sectional statistical analysis. Out-of-frame TCR alpha sequences shared between twins showed an excess of low generation-probability sequences compared with coincidental sharing between unrelated individuals. Recombination models systematically underestimated out-of-frame TCR alpha sharing in monozygotic twins but agreed with sharing between unrelated individuals. Fewer insertions were carried by abundant cord blood beta clonotypes, a similar but weaker trend appeared in young adult naive repertoires, and no such trend appeared in memory repertoires.

Libraries were made using 5' RACE. The instrument given in TCRdb is Illumina HiSeq 2000. A universal primer binding site was added through template switching, and the final cDNA carried a unique molecular identifier so that TCR cDNA molecules could be counted accurately. Specific primers in the conserved constant-segment region were used to synthesize first-strand cDNA for TCR alpha and beta chains. To control for contamination, every cDNA library carried two barcodes: a SMART-Mk sample barcode plus Illumina barcodes. TruSeq adapter sequences and Illumina sample barcodes were added in two successive PCR steps. TCR alpha and beta cDNA libraries were sequenced on the Illumina HiSeq platform with custom primers. Turning to the authors' computational methods: Raw reads were processed with MiGEC to extract unique molecular identifiers, and MiXCR was used to determine CDR3 positions. For each individual, recombination models were inferred using an EM algorithm with the repgenHMM and IGoR tools. The analysis of shared clonotypes was done with the tcR package in R, with sharing normalized by the product of cloneset sizes. To study raw recombination without the effects of thymic and clonal selection, out-of-frame nonproductive sequences were analyzed. Through fastp at Q25 and MiXCR, TCRdb rebuilt clones from the public reads, retaining in-frame beta chains. A single entry per CDR3 protein holds the most common genes and DNA from its merged rows. TCRdb, not the authors, supplied the V and J calls. Present in this sample are 350,000 to 400,000 distinct CDR3 sequences, approximately 9.1% of which were seen just once. The leading ten clones occupy roughly 8.7% of the sample.

Sequenced sample: naive T cells sorted from blood. The label giving this sample's cell subset or site can be read as: cells isolated with a human naive T-cell isolation kit. The sequence joins TRBV24-1 to TRBJ2-1; TRBD1 matches 9 bases in the middle. The sequence was obtained from a woman in her fifties or sixties in good health. The DNA sequence is given as TGTGCCACCAGTGCCCACGAGGGACAGGGAAGGTACAATGAGCAGTTCTTC. This codes for CATSAHEGQGRYNEQFF.